This entry lists 20 T cell receptor beta chains sequenced from one sample in a study of early T cells in non-severe SARS-CoV-2 infection. TCRdb used MiXCR to reprocess the 5' RACE reads, holding one entry per CDR3 protein. Among about 33,000 distinct CDR3 sequences listed, approximately 5% were seen once. Sequences were obtained from whole blood. Receptor source: an adult who was a healthcare worker with PCR-confirmed SARS-CoV-2 infection or an uninfected control (not recorded which).

This clonotype has ten or more counts. The genes are TRBV6-5 and TRBJ1-2; D is uncertain. The CDR3 totals 15 residues. V was shortened by 5 bases and J by 7 bases, with 20 bases between the two germline ends. Germline V gene lookup returns CDR1 MNHEY and CDR2 SVGAGI. The CDR3 loop is CASSHPGPHKGGYTF. As DNA, the CDR3 is TGTGCCAGCAGTCATCCTGGACCCCATAAGGGTGGCTACACCTTC.

In its sample, this clonotype was seen many times. The chain couples TRBV28 to TRBJ1-5; 9 nucleotides agree with TRBD1. Germline values: CDR1 MDHEN, CDR2 SYDVKM. The CDR3 contains 15 residues. Unmatched junction bases numbered 8, after V lost 5 bases and J lost 6 bases. The CDR3 DNA sequence: TGTGCCAGCAGTCTAACCGGGACAGGGACTCAGCCCCAGCATTTT. It translates to CASSLTGTGTQPQHF.

This clonotype was observed a few times. The V call is TRBV20-1, the J call TRBJ2-1; 7 positions match TRBD1. Germline assignment: CDR1 DFQATT and CDR2 SNEGSKA (reference sequence). The CDR3 sequence is 15 residues long. For the CDR3, the DNA is TGCAGCGTTCCCCCGACAGGGCCTAGCTACAATGAGCAGTTCTTC. As protein: CSVPPTGPSYNEQFF.

This clonotype was counted many times. This chain uses TRBV7-9 with TRBJ2-5; D uncertain. V gave up 2 bases and J gave up 4 bases, with 5 bases separating them. Germline V gene lookup returns CDR1 SEHNR and CDR2 FQNEAQ (reference sequence). The CDR3 spans 12 residues. The CDR3 here is CASSLLAETQYF. The CDR3 DNA reads as TGTGCCAGCAGCTTATTGGCAGAGACCCAGTACTTC. The variable domain in full, with the rest retrieved from reference TRBV7-9 and TRBJ2-5, is DTGVSQNPRHKITKRGQNVTFRCDPISEHNRLYWYRQTLGQGPEFLTYFQNEAQLEKSRLLSDRFSAERPKGSFSTLEIQRTEQGDSAMYLCASSLLAETQYFGPGTRLLVL.

This clonotype was seen many times. The J gene is TRBJ2-2, the V gene TRBV3-1; unclear D gene. The CDR3 extends over 14 amino acids. Germline loops: CDR1 LGHDT, CDR2 YNNKEL (reference sequence). The germline V and J ends were trimmed by 5 bases and 6 bases, with 13 bases remaining between them. Written as DNA, the CDR3 is TGTGCCAGCAGCACCCACATGAGCCCCGGGGAGCTGTTTTTT. Translated, it gives CASSTHMSPGELFF.

In this sample, this clonotype turned up many times. This chain joins TRBV3-1 and TRBJ2-7; D remains ambiguous. CDR1 and CDR2 from the germline V gene are LGHDT and YNNKEL (reference sequence). Between the trimmed V and J ends, which lost 2 bases and 4 bases, there was a span of 9 bases. This CDR3 comprises 13 residues. DNA of the CDR3: TGTGCCAGCAGCCAACAGACTCGTTACGAGCAGTACTTC. As protein: CASSQQTRYEQYF.

As regards this clonotype: Just one base apart from a much larger clone, this may be a read error. V gene TRBV19 combines with J gene TRBJ2-1; D not certain. Germline V gene sequence: CDR1 LNHDA, CDR2 SQIVND (reference sequence). V was shortened by 6 bases and J by 0 bases, with 9 bases between the two germline ends. This CDR3 has 14 amino acids. The CDR3 DNA sequence: TGTGCCAGTAGGACGAGTGACTCCTACAATGAGCAGTTCTTC. Translating gives CASRTSDSYNEQFF. The variable domain in full, completed from reference TRBV19 and TRBJ2-1, reads DGGITQSPKYLFRKEGQNVTLSCEQNLNHDAMYWYRQDPGQGLRLIYYSQIVNDFQKGDIAEGYSVSREKKESFPLTVTSAQKNPTAFYLCASRTSDSYNEQFFGPGTRLTVL.

In this sample, this clonotype turned up many times. This chain uses TRBV7-9 with TRBJ2-6; D not resolved. Deletions cut 6 bases from V and 3 bases from J, with 12 bases between. This CDR3 spans 15 amino acids. Germline CDR1 and CDR2: SEHNR and FQNEAQ (reference sequence). The CDR3: CASRLLGDGANVLTF. The CDR3 DNA follows: TGTGCCAGCAGACTTCTCGGAGATGGGGCCAACGTCCTGACTTTC.

This clonotype was observed at least ten times. This chain connects TRBV27 to TRBJ2-2, with 8 bases that match TRBD1. CDR1 MNHEY and CDR2 SMNVEV come from the germline V gene (reference sequence). Trimming removed 5 bases from V and 6 bases from J; junction bases left unmatched: 8. This CDR3 comprises 15 residues. DNA for the CDR3: TGTGCCAGCAGTGCGACAGGGGCCCTACCCGGGGAGCTGTTTTTT. Translated, it gives CASSATGALPGELFF.

This chain connects TRBV19 to TRBJ2-3, with 7 bases aligning to TRBD2. The ends lost 2 bases at V and 2 bases at J; junction bases unmatched: 4. CDR3 length equals 15 residues. CDR1 LNHDA and CDR2 SQIVND come from the germline V gene (reference sequence). Here the CDR3 DNA reads TGTGCCAGTAGTATAATCGCGGGGGACACAGATACGCAGTATTTT. As protein: CASSIIAGDTDTQYF.

This chain connects TRBV12-3 or TRBV12-4 to TRBJ1-2; the D gene is possibly TRBD1 (6 bases). The CDR3 length is 15 residues. Trimming stripped 5 bases from V and 5 bases from J, with 18 bases between. CDR3: CASSVEGDNPYGYTF. The CDR3, as DNA: TGTGCCAGCAGTGTGGAGGGGGACAACCCGTATGGCTACACCTTC.

The table lists this clonotype with many counts. CDR3 region: CAWSGAGTGAREQYF. The CDR3 DNA sequence: TGTGCCTGGAGTGGGGCTGGGACAGGGGCTCGAGAGCAGTACTTC. The rearrangement links TRBV30 to TRBJ2-7; 10 bases match TRBD1. With V trimmed by 1 base and J by 7 bases, 10 bases remained unmatched. CDR3 size: 15 residues. The germline V gene encodes CDR1 GTSNPN and CDR2 SVGIG (reference sequence).

This clonotype has ten or more counts. V gene TRBV20-1 combines with J gene TRBJ1-5, with 9 bases that match TRBD1. The CDR3 totals 15 residues. J gave up 1 base and V 6 bases, and 7 bases lay outside the gene matches. Germline lookup yields CDR1 DFQATT and CDR2 SNEGSKA (reference sequence). This chain's CDR3 is CSAGTGRMSNQPQHF. The CDR3 nucleotides are TGCAGTGCGGGGACAGGGAGAATGAGCAATCAGCCCCAGCATTTT.

This clonotype was found a few times. The chain couples TRBV3-1 to TRBJ2-3; 11 bases are a match to TRBD2. Trimming cost V 4 bases and J 7 bases; bases outside gene matches: 7. Germline V gives CDR1 LGHDT, CDR2 YNNKEL (reference sequence). This CDR3 has 15 amino acids. CDR3: CASSPSTSGRNTQYF. The CDR3 DNA follows: TGTGCCAGCAGCCCCTCTACTAGCGGGAGAAATACGCAGTATTTT.

At least ten counts were recorded for this clonotype. The chain is built from TRBV6-6 and TRBJ1-6; 8 positions agree with TRBD1. Germline V CDR1 and CDR2: MNHNY, SVGAGI (reference sequence). V dropped 0 bases and J dropped 7; count of bases not matched to a gene: 2. This CDR3 region has 15 residues. The CDR3 spells CASSYSTGVNSPLHF. The CDR3 DNA sequence: TGTGCCAGCAGTTACTCGACAGGGGTAAATTCACCCCTCCACTTT.

This clonotype has ten or more counts. The chain joins TRBV6-6 to TRBJ2-3, with 14 bases lining up with TRBD2. V lost 5 bases to trimming and J lost 3 bases; unmatched junction nucleotides: 4. CDR1 and CDR2 (germline): MNHNY, SVGAGI (reference sequence). The CDR3 sequence is 16 residues long. The CDR3 region is CASSGTSGSLTDTQYF. CDR3 coding DNA: TGTGCCAGCAGTGGGACTAGCGGGAGTTTGACAGATACGCAGTATTTT.

This clonotype was found a few times. The genes are TRBV6-5 and TRBJ1-6; TRBD1 agrees at 7 bases. With 5 bases clipped from V and 6 bases from J, the junction kept 4 bases outside the gene matches. CDR3 length: 14 residues. Germline CDR1 MNHEY, CDR2 SVGAGI. CDR3 region: CASSPDRFNSPLHF. The CDR3 coding sequence is TGTGCCAGCAGTCCGGACAGGTTTAATTCACCCCTCCACTTT.

This clonotype was counted a few times. The chain links TRBV18 to TRBJ2-7; 7 nucleotides align to TRBD1. CDR3 length equals 14 residues. The germline V gene has CDR1 KGHSH and CDR2 LQKENI. Trimming removed 4 bases from V and 2 bases from J; junction bases left unmatched: 5. The CDR3 DNA reads TGTGCCAGCTCACTACAGGGGATCCCCTACGAGCAGTACGTC. Its protein product is CASSLQGIPYEQYV.

This clonotype was detected only a few times. The rearrangement uses TRBV24-1 and TRBJ2-3; no firm D call. In germline, CDR1 is KGHDR, CDR2 SFDVKD. The ends were cut back, 0 bases at V and 7 bases at J, with 4 bases in the middle. This CDR3 comprises 12 residues. CDR3 sequence (DNA): TGTGCCACCAGTGATTTGAGGTATACGCAGTATTTT. Amino acid sequence: CATSDLRYTQYF.

The sample holds many counts of this clonotype. The V and J genes are TRBV3-1 and TRBJ2-3; maybe TRBD2 (5 bases). The CDR3 has 12 residues. Germline lookup yields CDR1 LGHDT and CDR2 YNNKEL (reference sequence). Trimming left V 4 bases short and J 10 bases short, with 12 bases between. The DNA of the CDR3 is TGTGCCAGCAGCCCTGAAGCTAGCTCGCAGTATTTT. This gives the protein CASSPEASSQYF.